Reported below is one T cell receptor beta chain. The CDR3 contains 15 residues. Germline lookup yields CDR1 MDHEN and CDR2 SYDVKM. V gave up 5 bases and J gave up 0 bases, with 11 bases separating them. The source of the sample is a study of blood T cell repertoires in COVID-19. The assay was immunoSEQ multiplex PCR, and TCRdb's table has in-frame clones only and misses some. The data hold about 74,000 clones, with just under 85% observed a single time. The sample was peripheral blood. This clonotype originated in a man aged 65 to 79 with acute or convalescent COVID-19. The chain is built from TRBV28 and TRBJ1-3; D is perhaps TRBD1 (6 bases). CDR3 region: CASSAAGVSGNTIYF. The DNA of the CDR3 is TGTGCCAGCAGTGCGGCAGGGGTCTCTGGAAACACCATATATTTT.